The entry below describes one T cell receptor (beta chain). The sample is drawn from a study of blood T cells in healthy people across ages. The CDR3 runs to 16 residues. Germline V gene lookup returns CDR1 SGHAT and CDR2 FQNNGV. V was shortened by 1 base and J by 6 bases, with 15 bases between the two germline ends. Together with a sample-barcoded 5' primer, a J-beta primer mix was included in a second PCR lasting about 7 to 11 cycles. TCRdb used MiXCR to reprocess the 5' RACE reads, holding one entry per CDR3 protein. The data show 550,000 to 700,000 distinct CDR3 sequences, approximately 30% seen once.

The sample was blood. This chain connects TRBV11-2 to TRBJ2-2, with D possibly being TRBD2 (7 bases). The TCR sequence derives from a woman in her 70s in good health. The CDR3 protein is CASSLAYGGLAGELFF. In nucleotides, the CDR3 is TGTGCCAGCAGCTTAGCGTACGGGGGGCTGGCCGGGGAGCTGTTTTTT.